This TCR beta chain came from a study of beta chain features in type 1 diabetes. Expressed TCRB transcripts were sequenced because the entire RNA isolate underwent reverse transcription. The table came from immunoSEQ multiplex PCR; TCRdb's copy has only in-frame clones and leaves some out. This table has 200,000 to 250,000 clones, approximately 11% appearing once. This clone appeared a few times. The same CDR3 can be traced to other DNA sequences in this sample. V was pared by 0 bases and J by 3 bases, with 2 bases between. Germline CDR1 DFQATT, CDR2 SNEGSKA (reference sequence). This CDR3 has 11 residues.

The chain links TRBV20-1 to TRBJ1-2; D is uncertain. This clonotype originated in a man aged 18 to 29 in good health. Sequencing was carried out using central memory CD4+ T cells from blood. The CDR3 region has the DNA TGCAGTGCTAGAGACGACTATGGCTACACCTTC. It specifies CSARDDYGYTF.